The 27 T cell receptor beta chains given below trace back to one sample, sequenced in a study of T cell changes during pregnancy in multiple sclerosis. Profiling relied on immunoSEQ multiplex PCR, and the TCRdb table lists in-frame clones only, not all of them. Here the sample spans 85,000 to 130,000 clones, about 94% being singletons. The sequencing used peripheral blood, collected before pregnancy. The receptors derive from a female donor with multiple sclerosis, enrolled in a pregnancy study.

The V call is TRBV7-9, the J call TRBJ1-2; 8 positions match TRBD1. The germline CDR1 and CDR2 sequences are SEHNR and FQNEAQ (reference sequence). The J segment lost 3 bases and the V segment lost 1 base, leaving 1 base of the junction unmatched. This CDR3 is 14 amino acids long. CDR3 nucleotides: TGTGCCAGCAGCTTAGGGGGACAGGACTATGGCTACACCTTC. This encodes CASSLGGQDYGYTF.

J is TRBJ1-5 and V is TRBV19, with a possible D match to TRBD1 (6 bases). Germline-derived CDR1 and CDR2 are LNHDA and SQIVND (reference sequence). This CDR3 region has 14 residues. V gave up 6 bases and J gave up 3 bases, with 12 bases separating them. The CDR3 DNA sequence: TGTGCCAGTAGCACCCAGGGGAACAATCAGCCCCAGCATTTT. Translated: CASSTQGNNQPQHF.

The chain has TRBV5-1 and TRBJ2-7; 9 bases are shared with TRBD2. V trimming: 3 bases; J trimming: 1 base; junction bases outside the gene matches: 2. The CDR3 has 14 amino acids. CDR1 is SGHRS and CDR2 is YFSETQ in the germline V gene. As DNA, the CDR3 is TGCGCCAGCAGCTGGCTAGCGGGGTCCTACGAGCAGTACTTC. Protein product: CASSWLAGSYEQYF.

This chain links TRBV7-9 with TRBJ1-1; TRBD1 is a possible D gene (5 bases). Germline lookup yields CDR1 SEHNR and CDR2 FQNEAQ (reference sequence). This CDR3 comprises 17 residues. V lost 4 bases and J lost 4, with 22 bases in between. Written as DNA, the CDR3 is TGTGCCAGCAGCTCAGCGAAGGGTCTCCGGGGGGTCACTGAAGCTTTCTTT. This sequence encodes CASSSAKGLRGVTEAFF.

The chain uses TRBV27 and TRBJ1-2; D uncertain. V lost 8 bases, J lost 4 bases, and 11 bases lay in between. Germline CDR1 and CDR2: MNHEY and SMNVEV (reference sequence). The CDR3 runs to 12 residues. This CDR3 reads CASRDGVYGYTF. The CDR3 coding sequence is TGTGCCAGCCGAGACGGAGTCTATGGCTACACCTTC.

This clone was seen just once. The chain carries TRBV28 and TRBJ2-7; perhaps TRBD2 as D (5 bases). V lost 3 bases and J 5 bases, leaving 14 bases between the germline ends. CDR1 and CDR2 from the germline V gene are MDHEN and SYDVKM. The length of the CDR3 is 14 residues. CDR3 residues: CASSFSGKLNEQYF. In DNA, the CDR3 is TGTGCCAGCAGTTTCTCGGGAAAGCTCAACGAGCAGTACTTC.

This chain uses TRBV10-2 with TRBJ2-7; 7 bases fit TRBD2. J lost 0 bases, V lost 7 bases, and 9 bases had no gene match. Germline CDR1 WSHSY, CDR2 SAAADI. The CDR3 has 15 amino acids. CDR3 protein: CASNPSGASSYEQYF. Written as DNA, the CDR3 is TGCGCCAGCAACCCCAGCGGGGCCAGCTCCTACGAGCAGTACTTC.

The gene calls are TRBV29-1 and TRBJ2-6, with D perhaps TRBD2 (6 bases). V gave up 4 bases and J gave up 0 bases, with 7 bases separating them. The CDR3 runs to 14 residues. Germline-derived CDR1 and CDR2 are SQVTM and ANQGSEA. The CDR3 loop is CSVGGDSGANVLTF. CDR3 coding DNA: TGCAGCGTTGGCGGGGACTCTGGGGCCAACGTCCTGACTTTC.

The chain carries TRBV5-1 and TRBJ1-1; the D gene is possibly TRBD1 (6 bases). Germline CDR1 reads SGHRS; CDR2 reads YFSETQ. V lost 4 bases to trimming and J lost 5 bases, with 9 bases between them. The CDR3 has 12 residues. This chain's CDR3 is CASSHTGTEAFF. CDR3 sequence (DNA): TGCGCCAGCAGCCACACAGGGACTGAAGCTTTCTTT.

The chain couples TRBV9 to TRBJ2-1; 11 bases fit TRBD2. The CDR3 sequence is 14 residues long. The V gene's germline CDR1 is SGDLS and CDR2 YYNGEE. After removal of 0 bases from V and 10 bases from J, the junction contained 3 bases not matched to a gene. The CDR3 region is CASSVGGLAEEQFF. As DNA, the CDR3 is TGTGCCAGCAGCGTAGGGGGACTAGCGGAGGAGCAGTTCTTC.

The chain carries TRBV10-3 and TRBJ2-7; D is ambiguous. This CDR3 comprises 12 residues. Germline V gene data show CDR1 as ENHRY and CDR2 as SYGVKD. V lost 5 bases to trimming and J lost 4 bases, with 9 bases between them. CDR3 in amino acids: CAISKTEYEQYF. CDR3 bases: TGTGCCATCAGTAAAACCGAGTACGAGCAGTACTTC.

The rearrangement uses TRBV7-8 and TRBJ2-1, with D unresolved. The CDR3 runs to 12 residues. V dropped 4 bases and J dropped 2 bases, with 3 bases sitting between them. Germline CDR1 and CDR2: SGHVS and FQNEAQ. This CDR3 reads CASSSAYNEQFF. In nucleotides, the CDR3 is TGTGCCAGCAGCTCAGCCTACAATGAGCAGTTCTTC.

V is TRBV7-2 and J is TRBJ1-3; 7 bases line up with TRBD1. The CDR3 runs to 17 residues. From germline, CDR1 is SGHTA and CDR2 FQGNSA. V dropped 0 bases and J dropped 0; count of bases not matched to a gene: 5. The CDR3 DNA is TGTGCCAGCAGCTTAGCCCTAGGACAGGCCTCTGGAAACACCATATATTTT. As protein: CASSLALGQASGNTIYF.

The chain recombines TRBV5-3 with TRBJ2-7; TRBD2 matches 7 bases. TRBV5-3 is given ORF status, its function remaining uncertain. The CDR3 loop spans 17 amino acids. V lost 4 bases and J lost 2; bases outside the gene matches: 15. The CDR3 here is CARSPGLADPVTYEQYF. The CDR3 coding sequence is TGTGCCAGAAGCCCGGGCCTAGCGGATCCCGTAACCTACGAGCAGTACTTC.

The V call is TRBV5-1, the J call TRBJ2-5; D is undetermined. The CDR3 length is 14 residues. V was pared by 0 bases and J by 2 bases, with 8 bases between. Per germline, CDR1 SGHRS and CDR2 YFSETQ. CDR3 sequence (DNA): TGCGCCAGCAGCTTGGGGCACCAACAAGAGACCCAGTACTTC. It encodes CASSLGHQQETQYF. Together with reference TRBV5-1 and TRBJ2-5, the CDR3 gives the full variable domain: KAGVTQTPRYLIKTRGQQVTLSCSPISGHRSVSWYQQTPGQGLQFLFEYFSETQRNKGNFPGRFSGRQFSNSRSEMNVSTLELGDSALYLCASSLGHQQETQYFGPGTRLLVL.

The V and J genes are TRBV4-3 and TRBJ2-3; D gene unclear. V lost 2 bases, J lost 4 bases, and 19 bases lay in between. This CDR3 region has 17 residues. Germline CDR1 and CDR2: LGHNA and YSLEER. The CDR3 DNA follows: TGCGCCAGCAGCCAAAACACGCTCCTTACAGTCGCAGATACGCAGTATTTT. This codes for CASSQNTLLTVADTQYF.

The chain recombines TRBV27 with TRBJ2-7, with 10 bases identical to TRBD1. The CDR3 is 17 amino acids. V lost 6 bases, J lost 2 bases, and 13 bases stayed unmatched. Germline lookup yields CDR1 MNHEY and CDR2 SMNVEV (reference sequence). CDR3 sequence (DNA): TGTGCCAGCAGCCCCTCCGTGCTCGGACAGGGGGCCTACGAGCAGTACTTC. It codes for CASSPSVLGQGAYEQYF.

The chain recombines TRBV29-1 with TRBJ1-5; 7 bases map to TRBD1. The ends lost 6 bases at V and 0 bases at J; junction bases unmatched: 5. The CDR3 spans 14 residues. CDR1 and CDR2 (germline): SQVTM, ANQGSEA. CDR3 nucleotide sequence: TGCAGCGTCGTGACAGGGTATAGCAATCAGCCCCAGCATTTT. This encodes CSVVTGYSNQPQHF.

The rearrangement uses TRBV11-2 and TRBJ1-2; D unclear. The CDR3 totals 16 residues. The ends were cut back, 2 bases at V and 0 bases at J, with 13 bases in the middle. CDR1 and CDR2 (germline): SGHAT, FQNNGV. CDR3 DNA: TGTGCCAGCAGCTTAAACCAGGCCCAGACTAACTATGGCTACACCTTC. The encoded protein is CASSLNQAQTNYGYTF.

The rearrangement joins TRBV19 to TRBJ2-7; TRBD2 matches 7 bases. This CDR3 has 14 amino acids. CDR1 is LNHDA and CDR2 is SQIVND in the germline V gene (reference sequence). The V and J ends lost 7 bases and 1 base, in that order; junction bases with no gene match: 7. The CDR3 DNA sequence: TGTGCCAGTACGAGGGACTACCCTTCCTACGAGCAGTACTTC. This encodes CASTRDYPSYEQYF.

The V call is TRBV10-3, the J call TRBJ2-1; D perhaps matches TRBD2 (6 bases). CDR1 and CDR2 (germline): ENHRY, SYGVKD. The V end was cut by 6 bases, the J end by 14 bases, with 14 bases between. The length of the CDR3 is 11 residues. Here the CDR3 DNA reads TGTGCCATCAGCAAGCTGGGGGGAAAGTTCTTC. Translation gives CAISKLGGKFF.

This clone was seen a single time. CDR3: CASSSGEDLTDTQYF. The CDR3 nucleotides are TGTGCCAGCAGCTCTGGGGAGGACCTCACAGATACGCAGTATTTT. The chain is built from TRBV7-9 and TRBJ2-3; D perhaps matches TRBD2 (6 bases). With 4 bases removed from V and 2 bases from J, the gap between germline ends came to 13 bases. The CDR3 consists of 15 residues. Germline lookup yields CDR1 SEHNR and CDR2 FQNEAQ (reference sequence).

The rearrangement joins TRBV19 to TRBJ2-7, with 8 nucleotides matching TRBD1. Germline CDR1 and CDR2: LNHDA and SQIVND (reference sequence). There are 15 residues in the CDR3. The V gene end was trimmed by 6 bases and the J gene end by 4 bases; junction bases not matched to a gene: 11. The CDR3 nucleotides are TGTGCCAGTAGGCCAGGGGGCGCGGCGTTGTACGAGCAGTACTTC. Its protein is CASRPGGAALYEQYF.

The V and J genes are TRBV28 and TRBJ1-3, with unresolved D. Trimming stripped 3 bases from V and 2 bases from J, with 8 bases between. From germline, CDR1 is MDHEN and CDR2 SYDVKM. The CDR3 has 14 residues. The chain's CDR3 is CASSFTGAGNTIYF. CDR3 in DNA: TGTGCCAGCAGTTTCACGGGTGCTGGAAACACCATATATTTT.

The chain joins TRBV10-1 to TRBJ2-7, with 14 bases matching TRBD2. This CDR3 has 15 residues. The V gene's germline CDR1 is WNHNN and CDR2 SYGVQD (reference sequence). Trimming at V came to 6 bases and at J to 3 bases, leaving 4 bases not matched to a gene. CDR3 amino acids: CASSPGLAGGYEQYF. The DNA for the CDR3 is TGCGCCAGCAGCCCCGGACTAGCGGGAGGCTACGAGCAGTACTTC.

This chain connects TRBV7-6 to TRBJ1-5; D is ambiguous. CDR1 and CDR2 (germline): SGHVS, FNYEAQ. The V end was cut by 4 bases, the J end by 0 bases, with 10 bases between. CDR3 length: 15 residues. CDR3 nucleotides: TGTGCCAGCAGCTGGCCAGGTGATAGCAATCAGCCCCAGCATTTT. Residues: CASSWPGDSNQPQHF.

The chain links TRBV5-1 to TRBJ1-1, with D uncertain. The CDR3 length is 16 residues. Germline loops: CDR1 SGHRS, CDR2 YFSETQ. The germline V and J ends were trimmed by 0 bases and 3 bases, with 15 bases remaining between them. In DNA, the CDR3 is TGCGCCAGCAGCTTGGGCCAGATCGGGGATTACACTGAAGCTTTCTTT. Residues: CASSLGQIGDYTEAFF.